The following is a T cell receptor (beta chain) sequence with its context. What it binds is not known. From germline, CDR1 is LGHNA and CDR2 YSLEER. This CDR3 contains 15 residues. The V and J ends lost 4 bases and 0 bases, in that order; junction bases with no gene match: 6. The sample comes from a study of cytomegalovirus exposure and HLA in healthy donors. Study at large: A prior study identified approximately 120 million unique TCR beta sequences from about 179 million T cells. Study-wide results and limits: An ancestry cluster, one associated with Asian ancestry, reportedly showed fewer N-insertions than the approximately 700-donor mean in a later analysis. Cytomegalovirus association was listed for about 160 TCR beta chains.

Primers included in the PCR were 60 Vbeta and 13 Jbeta primers. Original analysis: As a later analysis found, there were 70 million to 80 million unique TCR beta chains, of which around 9.9 million were shared. Assay used: immunoSEQ multiplex PCR; TCRdb lists only in-frame clones, some missing. V, J and clone size reflect that table, while D and trimming were determined from the DNA. The data include 95,000 to 150,000 clones; the top ten clones carry around 2.7%. What was sequenced was PBMCs. This TCR came from a man aged 30 to 39 in good health and CMV-seronegative. The chain uses TRBV4-3 and TRBJ2-7; 7 bases align to TRBD1. CDR3 sequence reads: CASSPGTDPSYEQYF. The CDR3 nucleotides read TGCGCCAGCAGCCCCGGGACAGACCCCTCCTACGAGCAGTACTTC.